Described below is a single TCR beta chain sequence and its context. Other DNA variants within this sample encode the same CDR3. This sample stems from a study of blood T cell repertoires in COVID-19. Cohort allocation depended upon clinical history that participants reported. Germline CDR1 is SQVTM and CDR2 is ANQGSEA. This CDR3 is built from 13 residues. Trimming removed 4 bases from V and 2 bases from J; junction bases left unmatched: 2. Only in-frame clones appear in the TCRdb table, and some are missing; sequencing was by immunoSEQ multiplex PCR. The sample consists of fewer than 200,000 clones, under 90% of them appearing once.

Sequences were obtained from PBMCs or T cells enriched from blood (not recorded which). This chain joins TRBV29-1 and TRBJ1-2; 9 bases are shared with TRBD1. The clonotype was recovered from a man aged 50 to 59 who had recovered from COVID-19. CDR3 sequence: CSVAGQGNYGYTF. The CDR3 DNA is TGCAGCGTTGCCGGACAGGGGAACTATGGCTACACCTTC.